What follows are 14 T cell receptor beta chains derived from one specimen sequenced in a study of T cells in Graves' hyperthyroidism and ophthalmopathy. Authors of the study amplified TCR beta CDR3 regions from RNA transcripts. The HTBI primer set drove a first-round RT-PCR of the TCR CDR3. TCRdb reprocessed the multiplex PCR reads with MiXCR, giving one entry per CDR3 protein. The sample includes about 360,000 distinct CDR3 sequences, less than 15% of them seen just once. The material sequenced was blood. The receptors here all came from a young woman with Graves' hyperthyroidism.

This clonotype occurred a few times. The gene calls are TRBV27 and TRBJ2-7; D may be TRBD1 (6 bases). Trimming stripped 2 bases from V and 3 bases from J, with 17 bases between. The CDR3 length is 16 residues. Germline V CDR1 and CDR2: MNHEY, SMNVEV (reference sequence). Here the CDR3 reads CASSLDIRGPGYEQYF. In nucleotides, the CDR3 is TGTGCCAGCAGTTTAGATATCAGGGGCCCCGGCTACGAGCAGTACTTC.

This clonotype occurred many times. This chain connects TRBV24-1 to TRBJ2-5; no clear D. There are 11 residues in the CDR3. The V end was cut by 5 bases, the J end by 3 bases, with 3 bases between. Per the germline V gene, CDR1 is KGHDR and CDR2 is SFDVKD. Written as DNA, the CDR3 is TGTGCCACCAGTGCCGAAGAGACCCAGTACTTC. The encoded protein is CATSAEETQYF.

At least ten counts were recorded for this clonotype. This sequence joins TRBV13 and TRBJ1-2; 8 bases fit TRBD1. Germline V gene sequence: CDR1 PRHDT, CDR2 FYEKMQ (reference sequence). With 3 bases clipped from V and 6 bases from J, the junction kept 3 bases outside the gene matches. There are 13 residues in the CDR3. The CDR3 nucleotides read TGTGCCAGCAGCTTCGACAGGGGCGATGGCTACACCTTC. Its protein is CASSFDRGDGYTF.

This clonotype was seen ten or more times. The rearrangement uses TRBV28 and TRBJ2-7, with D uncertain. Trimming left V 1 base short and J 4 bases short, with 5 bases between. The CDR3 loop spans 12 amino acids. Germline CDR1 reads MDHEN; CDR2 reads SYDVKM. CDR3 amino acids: CASSLSQYEQYF. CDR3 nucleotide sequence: TGTGCCAGCAGTTTATCACAGTACGAGCAGTACTTC. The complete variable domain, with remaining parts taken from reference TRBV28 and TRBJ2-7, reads DVKVTQSSRYLVKRTGEKVFLECVQDMDHENMFWYRQDPGLGLRLIYFSYDVKMKEKGDIPEGYSVSREKKERFSLILESASTNQTSMYLCASSLSQYEQYFGPGTRLTVT.

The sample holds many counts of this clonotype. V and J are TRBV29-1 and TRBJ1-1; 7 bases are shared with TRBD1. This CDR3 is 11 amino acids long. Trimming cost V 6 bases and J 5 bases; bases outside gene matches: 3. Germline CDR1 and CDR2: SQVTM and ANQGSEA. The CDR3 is CSVLQGTEAFF. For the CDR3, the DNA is TGCAGCGTCTTACAGGGGACTGAAGCTTTCTTT.

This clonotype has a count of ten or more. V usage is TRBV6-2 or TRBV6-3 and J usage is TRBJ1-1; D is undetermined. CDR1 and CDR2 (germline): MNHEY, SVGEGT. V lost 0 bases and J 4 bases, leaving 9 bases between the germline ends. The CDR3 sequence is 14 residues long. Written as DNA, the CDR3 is TGTGCCAGCAGTTACTCGAGGAGGGCCACTGAAGCTTTCTTT. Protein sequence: CASSYSRRATEAFF.

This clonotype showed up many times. CDR3 protein: CASSPGTSQETQYF. CDR3 bases: TGTGCCAGCTCACCCGGGACTAGCCAAGAGACCCAGTACTTC. The chain carries TRBV18 and TRBJ2-5; 8 bases align to TRBD2. The CDR3 spans 14 residues. V trimming: 3 bases; J trimming: 1 base; junction bases outside the gene matches: 1. Germline CDR1 and CDR2: KGHSH and LQKENI.

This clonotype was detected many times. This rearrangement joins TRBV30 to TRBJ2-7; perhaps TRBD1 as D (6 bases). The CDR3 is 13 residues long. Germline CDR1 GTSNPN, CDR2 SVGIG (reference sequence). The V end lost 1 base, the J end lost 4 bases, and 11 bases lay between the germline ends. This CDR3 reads CAWSEGHRYEQYF. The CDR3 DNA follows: TGTGCCTGGAGTGAGGGACATAGATACGAGCAGTACTTC.

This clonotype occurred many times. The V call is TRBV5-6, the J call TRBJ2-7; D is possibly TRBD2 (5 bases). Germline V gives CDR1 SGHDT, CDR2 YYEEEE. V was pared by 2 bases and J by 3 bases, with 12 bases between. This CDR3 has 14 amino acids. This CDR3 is CASSLGDGNYEQYF. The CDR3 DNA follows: TGTGCCAGCAGCTTAGGAGACGGGAACTACGAGCAGTACTTC.

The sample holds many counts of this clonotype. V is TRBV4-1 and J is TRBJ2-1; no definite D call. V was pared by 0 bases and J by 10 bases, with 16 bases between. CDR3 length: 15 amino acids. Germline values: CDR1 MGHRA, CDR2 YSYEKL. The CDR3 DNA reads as TGCGCCAGCAGCCAAGAACCAGTACGGGTGGGGGAGCAGTTCTTC. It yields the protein CASSQEPVRVGEQFF.

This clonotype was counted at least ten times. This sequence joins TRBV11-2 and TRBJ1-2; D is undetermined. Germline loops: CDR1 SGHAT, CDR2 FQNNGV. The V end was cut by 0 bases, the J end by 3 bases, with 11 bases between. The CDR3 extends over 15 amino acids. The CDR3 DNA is TGTGCCAGCAGCTTAGATCGGGGTCAATACTATGGCTACACCTTC. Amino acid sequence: CASSLDRGQYYGYTF.

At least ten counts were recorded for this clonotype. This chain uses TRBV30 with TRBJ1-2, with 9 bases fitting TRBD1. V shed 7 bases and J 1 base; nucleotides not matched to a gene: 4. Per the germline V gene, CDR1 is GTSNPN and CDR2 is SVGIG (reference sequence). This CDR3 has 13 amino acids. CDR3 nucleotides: TGTGCCTCAACAGGGGGCCGTAACTATGGCTACACCTTC. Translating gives CASTGGRNYGYTF.

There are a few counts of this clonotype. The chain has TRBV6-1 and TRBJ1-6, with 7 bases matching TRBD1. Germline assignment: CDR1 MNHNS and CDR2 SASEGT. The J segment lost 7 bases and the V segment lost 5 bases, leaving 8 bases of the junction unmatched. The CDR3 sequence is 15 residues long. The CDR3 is CASSFGGQQNSPLHF. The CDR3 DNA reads TGTGCCAGCAGTTTTGGGGGACAGCAGAATTCACCCCTCCACTTT.

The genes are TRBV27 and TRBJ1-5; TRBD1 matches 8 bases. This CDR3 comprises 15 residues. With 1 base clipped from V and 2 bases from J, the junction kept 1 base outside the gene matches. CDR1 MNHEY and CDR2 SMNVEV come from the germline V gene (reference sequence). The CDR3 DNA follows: TGTGCCAGCAGTTTATTGGGACAGGGCAATCAGCCCCAGCATTTT. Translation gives CASSLLGQGNQPQHF.